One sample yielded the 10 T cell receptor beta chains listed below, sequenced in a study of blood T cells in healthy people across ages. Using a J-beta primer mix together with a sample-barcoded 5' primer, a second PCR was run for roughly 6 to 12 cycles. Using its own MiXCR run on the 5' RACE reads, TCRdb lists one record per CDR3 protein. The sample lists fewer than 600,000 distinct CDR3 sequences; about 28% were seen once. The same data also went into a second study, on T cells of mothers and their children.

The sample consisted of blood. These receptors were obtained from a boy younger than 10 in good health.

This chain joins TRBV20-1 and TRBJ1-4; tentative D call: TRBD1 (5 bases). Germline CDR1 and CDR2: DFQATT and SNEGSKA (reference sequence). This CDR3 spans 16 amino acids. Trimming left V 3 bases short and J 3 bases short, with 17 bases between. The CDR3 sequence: CSARARAERANEKLFF. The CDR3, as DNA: TGCAGTGCTAGGGCCAGGGCTGAACGAGCTAATGAAAAACTGTTTTTT.

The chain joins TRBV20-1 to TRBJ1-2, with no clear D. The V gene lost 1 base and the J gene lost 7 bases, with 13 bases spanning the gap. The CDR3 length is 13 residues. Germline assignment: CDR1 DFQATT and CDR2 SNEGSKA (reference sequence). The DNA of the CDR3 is TGCAGTGCTAGAGGGACCGCTGATGCTGGCTACACCTTC. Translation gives CSARGTADAGYTF.

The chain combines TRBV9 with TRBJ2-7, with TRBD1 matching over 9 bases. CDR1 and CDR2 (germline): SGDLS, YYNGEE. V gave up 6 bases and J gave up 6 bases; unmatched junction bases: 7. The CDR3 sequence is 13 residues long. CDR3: CASTPGQGSEQYF. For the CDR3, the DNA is TGTGCCAGCACACCGGGACAGGGTTCCGAGCAGTACTTC. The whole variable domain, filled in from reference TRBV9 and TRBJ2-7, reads DSGVTQTPKHLITATGQRVTLRCSPRSGDLSVYWYQQSLDQGLQFLIQYYNGEERAKGNILERFSAQQFPDLHSELNLSSLELGDSALYFCASTPGQGSEQYFGPGTRLTVT.

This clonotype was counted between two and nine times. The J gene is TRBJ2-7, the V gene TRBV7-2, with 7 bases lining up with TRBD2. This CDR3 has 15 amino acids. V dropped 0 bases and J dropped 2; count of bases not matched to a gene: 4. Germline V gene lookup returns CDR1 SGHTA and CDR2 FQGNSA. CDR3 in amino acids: CASSLAAGTTYEQYF. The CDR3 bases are TGTGCCAGCAGCTTAGCAGCCGGGACTACCTACGAGCAGTACTTC. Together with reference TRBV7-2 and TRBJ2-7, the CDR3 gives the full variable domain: GAGVSQSPSNKVTEKGKDVELRCDPISGHTALYWYRQSLGQGLEFLIYFQGNSAPDKSGLPSDRFSAERTGGSVSTLTIQRTQQEDSAVYLCASSLAAGTTYEQYFGPGTRLTVT.

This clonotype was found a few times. The CDR3 sequence is CASSGTSGVYNEQFF. In nucleotides, the CDR3 is TGTGCCAGCAGCGGGACTAGCGGGGTCTACAATGAGCAGTTCTTC. V usage is TRBV6-2 or TRBV6-3 and J usage is TRBJ2-1; 13 bases agree with TRBD2. The CDR3 spans 15 residues. Looked up from germline, CDR1 is MNHEY and CDR2 is SVGEGT. With V trimmed by 6 bases and J by 3 bases, 2 bases remained unmatched.

The CDR3 loop is CASRFSGGETQYF. CDR3 sequence (DNA): TGTGCCAGCAGATTTAGCGGGGGAGAGACCCAGTACTTC. The chain recombines TRBV11-2 with TRBJ2-5; 9 bases are a match to TRBD2. J lost 4 bases, V lost 6 bases, and 3 bases had no gene match. The CDR3 is 13 amino acids. Germline CDR1 is SGHAT and CDR2 is FQNNGV.

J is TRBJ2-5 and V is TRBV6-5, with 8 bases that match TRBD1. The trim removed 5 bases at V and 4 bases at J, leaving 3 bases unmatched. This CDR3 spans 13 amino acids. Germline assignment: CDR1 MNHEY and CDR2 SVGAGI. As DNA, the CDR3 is TGTGCCAGCAGTAAACAGGGGGGAGAGACCCAGTACTTC. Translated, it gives CASSKQGGETQYF.

CDR3 sequence (DNA): TGTGCCAGCAGTTTACTCCCGGGACAAGATTATGGCTACACCTTC. Translated, it gives CASSLLPGQDYGYTF. This rearrangement joins TRBV12-3 or TRBV12-4 to TRBJ1-2; D perhaps matches TRBD1 (6 bases). This CDR3 is 15 amino acids long. The germline V and J ends were trimmed by 2 bases and 5 bases, with 15 bases remaining between them.

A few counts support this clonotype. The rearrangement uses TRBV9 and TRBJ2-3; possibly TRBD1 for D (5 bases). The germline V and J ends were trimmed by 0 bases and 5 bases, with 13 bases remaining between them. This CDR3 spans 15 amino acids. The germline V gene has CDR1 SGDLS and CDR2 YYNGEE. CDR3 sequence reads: CASSVGGRAEDTQYF. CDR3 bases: TGTGCCAGCAGCGTAGGAGGCAGGGCTGAAGATACGCAGTATTTT.

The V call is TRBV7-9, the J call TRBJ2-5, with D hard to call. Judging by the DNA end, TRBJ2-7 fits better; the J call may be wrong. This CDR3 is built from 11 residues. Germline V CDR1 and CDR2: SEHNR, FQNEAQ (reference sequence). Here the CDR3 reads CASSLSAEQYF. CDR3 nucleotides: TGTGCCAGCAGCTTAAGTGCCGAGCAGTACTTC.